These 13 T cell receptor beta chains were all obtained from the same sample, sequenced in a study of blood T cell repertoires in COVID-19. TCRdb's copy holds only in-frame clones and misses some; the assay was immunoSEQ multiplex PCR. The sample holds 250,000 to 400,000 clones, 70% to 90% seen once. Specimen: peripheral blood. The source of these receptors is a woman younger than 45 with COVID-19, enrolled during active disease.

CDR3 bases: TGCGCCAGCAGCCAAGAAAAGGAGCGGTTTGAAGCTTTCTTT. This translates into CASSQEKERFEAFF. The rearrangement links TRBV4-3 to TRBJ1-1; D is uncertain. The germline V gene encodes CDR1 LGHNA and CDR2 YSLEER. The CDR3 covers 14 residues. With 0 bases removed from V and 7 bases from J, the gap between germline ends came to 12 bases.

The V gene is TRBV11-1, the J gene TRBJ2-5, with D perhaps TRBD2 (6 bases). The CDR3 length is 16 residues. The ends were cut back, 5 bases at V and 5 bases at J, with 21 bases in the middle. Germline assignment: CDR1 SGHAT and CDR2 FQDESV (reference sequence). CDR3 nucleotides: TGTGCCAGCAGCCACCCCCCGTGGAGGGTAGGGGAGACCCAGTACTTC. Translation gives CASSHPPWRVGETQYF.

V gene TRBV29-1 combines with J gene TRBJ1-2, with 7 bases fitting TRBD1. The CDR3 spans 13 residues. From germline, CDR1 is SQVTM and CDR2 ANQGSEA. J lost 7 bases, V lost 3 bases, and 8 bases had no gene match. This chain's CDR3 is CSVDEGPGGGYTF. CDR3 sequence (DNA): TGCAGCGTTGATGAGGGGCCAGGGGGTGGCTACACCTTC.

The chain joins TRBV6-5 to TRBJ2-2; D uncertain. This CDR3 comprises 14 residues. Between the trimmed V and J ends, which lost 6 bases and 0 bases, there was a span of 8 bases. Germline CDR1 MNHEY, CDR2 SVGAGI. This chain's CDR3 is CASRHRTNTGELFF. The CDR3 DNA reads as TGTGCCAGCAGGCACAGAACGAACACCGGGGAGCTGTTTTTT.

The rearrangement links TRBV12-5 to TRBJ1-5; weak D call: TRBD1 (6 bases). Trimming pared 1 base from V and 0 bases from J, leaving 7 bases between. Germline CDR1 LGHNT, CDR2 FRNRAP. This CDR3 is built from 15 residues. The CDR3 sequence is CASGLGQASNQPQHF. The DNA of the CDR3 is TGTGCTAGTGGTTTGGGACAGGCTAGCAATCAGCCCCAGCATTTT.

J is TRBJ2-3 and V is TRBV7-3, with 8 bases that match TRBD1. The CDR3 contains 12 residues. The germline V gene has CDR1 SGHTA and CDR2 FQGTGA. The trim removed 3 bases at V and 12 bases at J, leaving 5 bases unmatched. The CDR3 sequence: CASSFGQGEQYF. The CDR3 DNA reads as TGTGCCAGCAGCTTCGGACAGGGAGAACAGTATTTT.

The gene calls are TRBV4-3 and TRBJ1-2; D is perhaps TRBD1 (6 bases). V was pared by 1 base and J by 5 bases, with 11 bases between. The germline gives CDR1 LGHNA, CDR2 YSLEER. The CDR3 length is 14 residues. CDR3 residues: CASSQGTGPYGYTF. CDR3 nucleotides: TGCGCCAGCAGCCAAGGAACAGGGCCGTATGGCTACACCTTC.

The chain is built from TRBV9 and TRBJ2-1; 9 nucleotides align to TRBD2. V was clipped by 0 bases and J by 5 bases; unmatched bases: 9. The germline V gene has CDR1 SGDLS and CDR2 YYNGEE. The CDR3 runs 17 residues. The CDR3 nucleotides are TGTGCCAGCAGCGTAGGAATAGCGGGGGTCAGGGACAATGAGCAGTTCTTC. Translating gives CASSVGIAGVRDNEQFF.

V is TRBV5-1 and J is TRBJ1-1; maybe TRBD1 (5 bases). CDR3 length: 13 amino acids. CDR1 is SGHRS, CDR2 YFSETQ, per germline. Trimming stripped 3 bases from V and 6 bases from J, with 12 bases between. CDR3 nucleotide sequence: TGCGCCAGCAGCTCCGGGGGGTATGCTGAAGCTTTCTTT. Residues: CASSSGGYAEAFF.

V usage is TRBV25-1 and J usage is TRBJ1-4; D call uncertain. V was shortened by 2 bases and J by 14 bases, with 21 bases between the two germline ends. CDR3 length: 15 amino acids. Germline V gives CDR1 MGHDK, CDR2 SYGVNS. The CDR3 DNA follows: TGTGCCAGCAGTGAAGGCGGGGTTGAAGCTGAGAAGCTGTTTTTT. Its protein product is CASSEGGVEAEKLFF.

The chain employs TRBV28 and TRBJ2-3; no firm D call. Germline values: CDR1 MDHEN, CDR2 SYDVKM. V was pared by 3 bases and J by 0 bases, with 10 bases between. CDR3 length: 15 amino acids. CDR3 region: CASSFPSPSTDTQYF. CDR3 nucleotides: TGTGCCAGCAGTTTCCCTAGTCCTAGCACAGATACGCAGTATTTT.

The V call is TRBV21-1, the J call TRBJ1-3. TRBV21-1 is an annotated pseudogene. The CDR3 is 17 amino acids. CDR3 sequence: CASSKKAGGDSGNTIYF. The CDR3 DNA is TGTGCCAGCAGCAAAAAAGCCGGGGGGGACTCTGGAAACACCATATATTTT.

The J gene is TRBJ2-7, the V gene TRBV7-8; D ambiguous. Trimming stripped 2 bases from V and 1 base from J, with 12 bases between. The CDR3 sequence is 15 residues long. From germline, CDR1 is SGHVS and CDR2 FQNEAQ. The CDR3 loop is CASSLQGQRSYEQYF. For the CDR3, the DNA is TGTGCCAGCAGCTTACAAGGTCAGCGATCCTACGAGCAGTACTTC.